This T cell receptor (beta chain) emerged from a study of blood T cell repertoires in COVID-19. Study summary: From the United States, Italy and Spain came samples of acute and convalescent COVID-19. The cDNA or gDNA used as material had been derived from T cells, B-cell-depleted T cells, or PBMCs.

This CDR3 comprises 17 residues. Looked up from germline, CDR1 is LGHNA and CDR2 is YSLEER. V lost 3 bases to trimming and J lost 0 bases, with 17 bases between them. Methods used by the authors: Reference gene primer amplification gave estimated nucleated cell counts. Sequencing was performed with immunoSEQ multiplex PCR; in TCRdb, only in-frame clones are kept and a portion is missing. The V and J calls and clone size come from that table; D and trimming were worked out from the DNA. Here the sample spans over 250,000 clones, around nine tenths being singletons. Seattle researchers signed up patients amid active infection and tracked them longitudinally.

This receptor was taken from a woman aged 70-85 years with COVID-19, enrolled during active disease. The sequenced sample was peripheral blood. The chain joins TRBV4-3 to TRBJ1-2, with D maybe TRBD1 (6 bases). As DNA, the CDR3 is TGCGCCAGCAGCCAGGAACCGACAGGCGCGACTAACTATGGCTACACCTTC. Protein product: CASSQEPTGATNYGYTF.